This entry describes one TCR beta chain. The antigen is unknown. Clones were read by immunoSEQ multiplex PCR, and TCRdb kept only the in-frame ones, dropping some. The data show some 150,000 clones, about 92% seen once. The data were taken from a study of T cell responses to AZD1222 COVID-19 vaccine. Study-wide results and caveats: Just a handful of people given AZD1222 tested seropositive at baseline. White British people made up most donors, females outnumbered males, and clonal diversity was possibly underestimated. Spike-specific TCR breadth and depth were elevated following two AZD1222 doses.

The input for sequencing was peripheral blood, taken on day 0 of MenACWY control vaccination. The receptor was isolated from an adult in good health.

In nucleotides, the CDR3 is TGTGCCAGCTCACCAGGGAATGAAGCTTTCTTT. Translation: CASSPGNEAFF. The chain couples TRBV18 to TRBJ1-1, with D unresolved. Per the germline V gene, CDR1 is KGHSH and CDR2 is LQKENI. The CDR3 loop spans 11 amino acids. With 2 bases removed from V and 7 bases from J, the gap between germline ends came to 5 bases.